This TCR beta chain emerged from a study of cytomegalovirus exposure and HLA in healthy donors. Study observations and caveats: Reportedly, diagnosis of cytomegalovirus status by the classifier showed high specificity and sensitivity.

The CDR3 runs 14 residues. Germline values: CDR1 MNHEY, CDR2 SMNVEV (reference sequence). Trimming took off 5 bases at V and 6 bases at J, with 16 bases between the two ends. Details on this clone: Its antigen remains unknown.

Primers included in the PCR were 60 Vbeta and 13 Jbeta primers. Some clones are missing from TCRdb's copy, which holds only in-frame ones; the method was immunoSEQ multiplex PCR. The sample totals fewer than 200,000 clones. The chain employs TRBV27 and TRBJ1-2; weak D call: TRBD1 (6 bases). Sequencing was done on a sample of PBMCs. The clonotype comes from a man between 25 and 39 years old in good health and CMV-seronegative. The CDR3 reads CASSPRGGKDGYTF. The CDR3 region has the DNA TGTGCCAGCAGTCCTCGAGGGGGAAAGGATGGCTACACCTTC.